Following are 25 T cell receptor beta chains from one sample sequenced in a study of regulatory T cells in long-lasting Graves disease. According to the study, TCR beta libraries were built with iRepertoire HTBI primers and CDR3-region Arm-PCR. MiXCR was run by TCRdb on the multiplex PCR reads, yielding one entry per CDR3 protein. The table has about 540,000 distinct CDR3 sequences, approximately 13% seen once. Specified time point: newly diagnosed GD, antithyroid drugs for less than 3 months. Isolated PBMC RNA provided the starting material for the TCR library. The data were also submitted as part of a second study, on T cells in Graves' hyperthyroidism and ophthalmopathy.

Specimen: peripheral blood mononuclear cells (PBMCs), collected at new diagnosis, from a patient treated with antithyroid drugs. The source of these receptors is a man aged 30-40 years with Graves disease.

This clonotype appeared many times. This chain uses TRBV7-8 with TRBJ1-2; possibly TRBD1 for D (6 bases). Trimming removed 3 bases at V and 4 bases at J, with 9 bases between. This CDR3 is 13 amino acids long. Germline CDR1 SGHVS, CDR2 FQNEAQ. The CDR3 is CASSLDSVYGYTF. CDR3 sequence (DNA): TGTGCCAGCAGCTTGGACAGCGTCTATGGCTACACCTTC.

This clonotype was recorded at least ten times. The chain employs TRBV11-3 and TRBJ2-2; no clear D gene. The CDR3 sequence is 15 residues long. Germline loops: CDR1 SGHNT, CDR2 YENEEA. The germline V and J ends were trimmed by 0 bases and 4 bases, with 9 bases remaining between them. The CDR3: CASSLDFGVTGELFF. CDR3 coding DNA: TGTGCCAGCAGCTTAGATTTTGGGGTCACCGGGGAGCTGTTTTTT.

The gene calls are TRBV20-1 and TRBJ2-1; 11 nucleotides align to TRBD1. The germline CDR1 and CDR2 sequences are DFQATT and SNEGSKA (reference sequence). V lost 0 bases, J lost 9 bases, and 7 bases stayed unmatched. The CDR3 is 15 residues long. The CDR3 here is CSARDLDRGPAEQFF. For the CDR3, the DNA is TGCAGTGCTAGAGATTTGGACAGGGGGCCCGCTGAGCAGTTCTTC.

This clonotype was seen many times. V is TRBV29-1 and J is TRBJ2-5; 8 positions match TRBD1. V was pared by 6 bases and J by 5 bases, with 5 bases of the junction left unmatched. Germline CDR1 is SQVTM and CDR2 is ANQGSEA. This CDR3 has 12 residues. In DNA, the CDR3 is TGCAGCGTGGGACAGGTGATGGAGACCCAGTACTTC. Translated, it gives CSVGQVMETQYF.

This clonotype has ten or more counts. The V call is TRBV12-3 or TRBV12-4, the J call TRBJ2-5; weak D call: TRBD1 (6 bases). V was cut by 6 bases and J by 5 bases, with 10 bases left in between. The CDR3 has 12 residues. The DNA of the CDR3 is TGTGCCAGCAGCACAGGGTCGGAGACCCAGTACTTC. This codes for CASSTGSETQYF.

The sample holds many counts of this clonotype. V is TRBV11-2 and J is TRBJ2-2; the D is unclear. The V end was cut by 5 bases, the J end by 6 bases, with 7 bases between. Germline loops: CDR1 SGHAT, CDR2 FQNNGV. The CDR3 contains 12 residues. In DNA, the CDR3 is TGTGCCAGCAGCCCATACCCCGGGGAGCTGTTTTTT. This sequence encodes CASSPYPGELFF.

This clonotype was detected many times. This sequence joins TRBV2 and TRBJ2-6; the D gene is possibly TRBD1 (5 bases). The length of the CDR3 is 15 residues. V lost 6 bases to trimming and J lost 6 bases, with 15 bases between them. From germline, CDR1 is SNHLY and CDR2 FYNNEI. Here the CDR3 reads CASRNRLGAANVLTF. The CDR3 nucleotides are TGTGCCAGCAGAAACAGGCTGGGCGCGGCCAACGTCCTGACTTTC.

The table lists this clonotype with many counts. The CDR3 reads CSARQTSNQPQHF. The CDR3 region has the DNA TGCAGTGCTAGACAGACAAGCAATCAGCCCCAGCATTTT. The V and J genes are TRBV20-1 and TRBJ1-5; D is undetermined. Per germline, CDR1 DFQATT and CDR2 SNEGSKA (reference sequence). Deletions cut 2 bases from V and 1 base from J, with 6 bases between. This CDR3 comprises 13 residues.

This clonotype was counted at least ten times. The gene calls are TRBV20-1 and TRBJ2-2; D ambiguous. The CDR3 covers 12 residues. The V and J ends lost 1 base and 3 bases respectively, with 3 bases between them. Per the germline V gene, CDR1 is DFQATT and CDR2 is SNEGSKA (reference sequence). The CDR3 DNA sequence: TGCAGTGCTAGAGTGTACACCGGGGAGCTGTTTTTT. As protein: CSARVYTGELFF.

The chain combines TRBV3-1 with TRBJ2-7; 8 nucleotides line up with TRBD1. There are 11 residues in the CDR3. From germline, CDR1 is LGHDT and CDR2 YNNKEL (reference sequence). J was trimmed by 11 bases and V by 4 bases; bases with no gene match: 4. CDR3 in amino acids: CASSRGQGKYF. In nucleotides, the CDR3 is TGTGCCAGCAGCCGCGGACAGGGAAAGTACTTC.

This clonotype was picked up many times. V usage is TRBV7-2 and J usage is TRBJ2-1; 9 nucleotides agree with TRBD2. This CDR3 is 17 amino acids long. Germline V gene sequence: CDR1 SGHTA, CDR2 FQGNSA. The V and J ends lost 7 bases and 2 bases, in that order; junction bases with no gene match: 12. CDR3 nucleotides: TGTGCCAGCACCCAAGAAGGGACTAGCACTCCCTACAATGAGCAGTTCTTC. Protein: CASTQEGTSTPYNEQFF.

The rearrangement links TRBV19 to TRBJ1-1; D unresolved. V gave up 8 bases and J gave up 5 bases, with 12 bases separating them. The germline V gene has CDR1 LNHDA and CDR2 SQIVND (reference sequence). CDR3 length: 12 residues. The CDR3 region has the DNA TGTGCCAGTCACCAGCTGGGGACTGAAGCTTTCTTT. This encodes CASHQLGTEAFF.

This clonotype was recorded at least ten times. The V call is TRBV13, the J call TRBJ2-1; D is perhaps TRBD2 (5 bases). Germline CDR1 is PRHDT and CDR2 is FYEKMQ (reference sequence). Deletions cut 5 bases from V and 0 bases from J, with 14 bases between. This CDR3 region has 16 residues. The CDR3 protein is CASSSSDWSSYNEQFF. In DNA form, the CDR3 reads TGTGCCAGCAGCAGTAGCGACTGGAGCTCCTACAATGAGCAGTTCTTC.

This clonotype was counted at least ten times. V gene TRBV2 combines with J gene TRBJ2-6; 13 bases agree with TRBD2. The CDR3 length is 17 residues. Trimming cost V 6 bases and J 2 bases; bases outside gene matches: 4. Germline V gives CDR1 SNHLY, CDR2 FYNNEI. The DNA for the CDR3 is TGTGCCAGCAGCCGGACTAGCGGGAGTGCTGGGGCCAACGTCCTGACTTTC. Translated, it gives CASSRTSGSAGANVLTF.

In its sample, this clonotype was seen a few times. This chain connects TRBV4-1 to TRBJ2-1, with D possibly being TRBD2 (5 bases). Germline assignment: CDR1 MGHRA and CDR2 YSYEKL. The CDR3 has 15 residues. V lost 6 bases and J 7 bases, leaving 19 bases between the germline ends. For the CDR3, the DNA is TGCGCCAGCAGTATCTACCCGGGGTTCTTGAATGAGCAGTTCTTC. Protein sequence: CASSIYPGFLNEQFF.

For this clonotype: A much larger clone lies one base from this, so it may be a read error. The rearrangement uses TRBV25-1 and TRBJ2-1; 10 nucleotides align to TRBD2. Germline values: CDR1 MGHDK, CDR2 SYGVNS. CDR3 length: 16 residues. CDR3 region: CANSEWSGRAYNEQFF. For the CDR3, the DNA is TGTGCCAACAGTGAATGGAGCGGGAGGGCCTACAATGAGCAGTTCTTC.

The chain links TRBV20-1 to TRBJ2-1; the D is unclear. The tail of the sequence fits TRBJ2-5 better, so the J call may be wrong. Germline V CDR1 and CDR2: DFQATT, SNEGSKA (reference sequence). This CDR3 has 11 residues. CDR3 loop: CSAGARETQYF. CDR3 nucleotides: TGCAGTGCTGGAGCCCGGGAGACCCAGTACTTC.

This clonotype has a count of ten or more. V and J are TRBV7-9 and TRBJ2-1; D is possibly TRBD1 or TRBD2 (5 bases each). V lost 5 bases and J lost 6, with 20 bases in between. Germline assignment: CDR1 SEHNR and CDR2 FQNEAQ (reference sequence). This CDR3 is 16 amino acids long. The CDR3 sequence is CASSPPGVPGGNEQFF. The DNA for the CDR3 is TGTGCCAGCAGCCCACCCGGGGTTCCTGGGGGCAATGAGCAGTTCTTC.

This clonotype was recorded many times. The chain has TRBV2 and TRBJ2-1; D tentatively fits TRBD1 or TRBD2 (5 bases each). This CDR3 is 15 amino acids long. V dropped 5 bases and J dropped 4 bases, with 15 bases sitting between them. Germline CDR1 is SNHLY and CDR2 is FYNNEI. The CDR3 DNA is TGTGCCAGCAGTTCGCCGGGGCAGCCATACAATGAGCAGTTCTTC. The encoded protein is CASSSPGQPYNEQFF.

This clonotype has more than one count but fewer than ten. This chain's CDR3 is CASSIGGKGIGEQYF. CDR3 nucleotide sequence: TGTGCCAGTAGTATTGGGGGGAAAGGGATCGGCGAGCAGTACTTC. V usage is TRBV19 and J usage is TRBJ2-7, with D tentatively TRBD2 (6 bases). V shed 3 bases and J shed 6 bases, with 18 bases lying between them. Per the germline V gene, CDR1 is LNHDA and CDR2 is SQIVND (reference sequence). The CDR3 runs 15 residues.

In the case of this clonotype: At one of its ends the junction is not consistent with the germline gene, which may arise from a read error. The J gene is TRBJ2-1, the V gene TRBV27; 8 positions match TRBD1. This CDR3 region has 16 residues. Germline CDR1 reads MNHEY; CDR2 reads SMNVEV (reference sequence). In DNA, the CDR3 is TGTGCCAGCAGTTTATATACCCCGACAGGGGACAATGAGCAGTCCTTC. This encodes CASSLYTPTGDNEQSF.

This chain connects TRBV3-1 to TRBJ2-7, with 8 bases fitting TRBD2. V lost 5 bases, J lost 5 bases, and 17 bases stayed unmatched. Per the germline V gene, CDR1 is LGHDT and CDR2 is YNNKEL (reference sequence). The CDR3 has 17 amino acids. CDR3 sequence: CASSSTDFPGTSNEQYF. CDR3 nucleotides: TGTGCCAGCAGCTCGACCGACTTCCCGGGGACTAGTAACGAGCAGTACTTC.

At least ten counts were recorded for this clonotype. The chain combines TRBV6-1 with TRBJ1-2; no reliable D call. Germline CDR1 reads MNHNS; CDR2 reads SASEGT. CDR3 length equals 14 residues. With 2 bases removed from V and 9 bases from J, the gap between germline ends came to 16 bases. For the CDR3, the DNA is TGTGCCAGCAGTGAAATCGGGCTCATGAGACGCTACACCTTC. Its protein is CASSEIGLMRRYTF.

This clonotype came up a few times. This chain links TRBV18 with TRBJ1-1, with D perhaps matching TRBD1 (6 bases). The CDR3 runs 17 residues. V lost 2 bases to trimming and J lost 5 bases, with 21 bases between them. Germline V gene lookup returns CDR1 KGHSH and CDR2 LQKENI. CDR3 amino acids: CASSPIVGSRGGTEAFF. The CDR3 nucleotides read TGTGCCAGCTCACCAATTGTCGGAAGCAGGGGAGGAACTGAAGCTTTCTTT.

J is TRBJ2-2 and V is TRBV7-9, with 7 bases fitting TRBD1. The CDR3 covers 15 residues. Germline-derived CDR1 and CDR2 are SEHNR and FQNEAQ (reference sequence). Trimming at V came to 5 bases and at J to 4 bases, leaving 7 bases not matched to a gene. CDR3 bases: TGTGCCAGCAGCAGGCGACAGGGAAGCACCGGGGAGCTGTTTTTT. Translated, it gives CASSRRQGSTGELFF. The full variable domain, in which reference TRBV7-9 and TRBJ2-2 provide the parts outside the CDR3, is DTGVSQNPRHKITKRGQNVTFRCDPISEHNRLYWYRQTLGQGPEFLTYFQNEAQLEKSRLLSDRFSAERPKGSFSTLEIQRTEQGDSAMYLCASSRRQGSTGELFFGEGSRLTVL.